These 7 T cell receptor beta chains came from one sample sequenced in a study of shared clonotypes between healthy human individuals (TCRdb year 2020). CD8 naive samples were CD45RO-negative cells positively selected for CCR7, giving a CD45RA+CCR7+ population that excluded TemRA cells. The library was obtained by the immunoSEQ multiplex PCR assay. TCRdb retrieved this table from immuneACCESS and kept in-frame rearrangements only. Not all clones are present; in checked studies, unresolved V genes account for under half, and no reason is known for the remainder. The sample table records about 2.1 million clones; approximately 92% of these occur just once. The ten largest clonotypes hold around 1.7% of the sample. Sequenced: naive CD8+ T cells from PBMCs. This sample's cell subset or site label indicates: CD45RA+CCR7+. The source is a man between 18 and 29 years old in good health. Some clones in this sample may be carry-over from other donors' samples.

The chain combines TRBV11-2 with TRBJ2-5; no firm D call. This CDR3 is 16 amino acids long. CDR1 SGHAT and CDR2 FQNNGV come from the germline V gene. V lost 1 base, J lost 1 base, and 13 bases lay in between. In nucleotides, the CDR3 is TGTGCCAGCAGCTTAGGTAGCTACACCCTCCAAGAGACCCAGTACTTC. Amino acid sequence: CASSLGSYTLQETQYF.

The V and J genes are TRBV28 and TRBJ2-1; 8 bases are shared with TRBD2. Per the germline V gene, CDR1 is MDHEN and CDR2 is SYDVKM. The CDR3 sequence is 15 residues long. Losses at the gene ends were 3 bases for V and 10 bases for J; bases not matched to a gene: 11. CDR3 amino acids: CASSFWGTRSGEQFF. CDR3 DNA sequence: TGTGCCAGCAGTTTTTGGGGGACTAGAAGCGGGGAGCAGTTCTTC.

In regard to this clone: One end of the junction varies from germline; a read error may be responsible. V gene TRBV30 combines with J gene TRBJ2-1, with D possibly being TRBD1 or TRBD2 (5 bases each). Germline V gene lookup returns CDR1 GTSNPN and CDR2 SVGIG (reference sequence). This CDR3 is 11 amino acids long. CDR3 region: CAWHPSGQMVF. The CDR3 bases are TGTGCCTGGCACCCTTCGGGGCAAATGGTCTTC.

The V call is TRBV28, the J call TRBJ1-3, with D unresolved. CDR3 length equals 13 residues. V lost 7 bases and J lost 7, with 14 bases in between. Germline assignment: CDR1 MDHEN and CDR2 SYDVKM. CDR3 coding DNA: TGTGCCAGCAATCGGGGTTTATTCAACACCATATATTTT. It is translated as CASNRGLFNTIYF.

A remark on this clone: The sample carries other DNA sequences with the same CDR3. The chain links TRBV10-3 to TRBJ1-2, with D uncertain. V was trimmed by 4 bases and J by 4 bases, leaving 13 bases between them. CDR1 ENHRY and CDR2 SYGVKD come from the germline V gene. This CDR3 has 14 residues. CDR3 bases: TGTGCCATCAGTGCCGGGGAAAGTTTCTATGGCTACACCTTC. Protein: CAISAGESFYGYTF.

The V and J genes are TRBV6-1 and TRBJ2-5; weak D call: TRBD2 (6 bases). Germline V gene data show CDR1 as MNHNS and CDR2 as SASEGT. V was trimmed by 7 bases and J by 5 bases, leaving 14 bases between them. The CDR3 runs 13 residues. The CDR3 region has the DNA TGTGCCAGCACAGCGGGCATTCGCGAGACCCAGTACTTC. It codes for CASTAGIRETQYF.

V and J are TRBV2 and TRBJ1-1; 10 positions agree with TRBD1. The V gene's germline CDR1 is SNHLY and CDR2 FYNNEI. The CDR3 covers 13 residues. Trimming cost V 10 bases and J 4 bases; bases outside gene matches: 6. The CDR3 sequence is CATRQGAGTEAFF. The DNA for the CDR3 is TGTGCCACCAGACAGGGGGCTGGCACTGAAGCTTTCTTT.